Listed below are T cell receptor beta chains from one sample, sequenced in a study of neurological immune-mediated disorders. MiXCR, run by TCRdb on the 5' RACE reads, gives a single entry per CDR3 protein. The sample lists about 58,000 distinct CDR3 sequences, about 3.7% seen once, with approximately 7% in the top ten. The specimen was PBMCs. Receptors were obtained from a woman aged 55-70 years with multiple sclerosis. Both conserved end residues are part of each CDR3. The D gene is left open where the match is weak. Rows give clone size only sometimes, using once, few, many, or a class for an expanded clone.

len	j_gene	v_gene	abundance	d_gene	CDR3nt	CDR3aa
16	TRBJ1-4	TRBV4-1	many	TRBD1	TGCGCCAGCAGCCAAGATGGGACAGGGGGCTTTGAAAAACTGTTTTTT	CASSQDGTGGFEKLFF
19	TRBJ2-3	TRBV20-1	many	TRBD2	TGCAGTGCTAGAGACGCCCTGGGAGCGGGGGGCTGGGAAAGGGATACGCAGTATTTT	CSARDALGAGGWERDTQYF
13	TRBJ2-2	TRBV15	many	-	TGTGCCACCAGCAGACCGGGATTCGGGGAGCTGTTTTTT	CATSRPGFGELFF
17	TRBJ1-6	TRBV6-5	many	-	TGTGCCAGCAGTTCCGGGGCACGGAGCTCCTATAATTCACCCCTCCACTTT	CASSSGARSSYNSPLHF
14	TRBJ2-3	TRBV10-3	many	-	TGTGCCATCACCGCCGGGGGAGACGCAGATACGCAGTATTTT	CAITAGGDADTQYF
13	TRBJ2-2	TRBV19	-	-	TGTGCCAGTAGTATAGATCCGACCGGGGCGCTGTTTTTT	CASSIDPTGALFF
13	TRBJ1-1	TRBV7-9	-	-	TGTGCCAGCAGCTTCGTATGGAACACTGAAGCTTTCTTT	CASSFVWNTEAFF
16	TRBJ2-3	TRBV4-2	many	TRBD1	TGTGCCAGCAGCCAAGACAGACAGGGTATCACAGATACGCAGTATTTT	CASSQDRQGITDTQYF
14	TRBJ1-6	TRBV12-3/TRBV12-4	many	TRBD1	TGTGCCAGCAGTTTCGGACAGGGGAACTCACCCCTCCACTTT	CASSFGQGNSPLHF
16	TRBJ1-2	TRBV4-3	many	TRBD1	TGCGCCAGCAGCCAAGATCCCGGGACAGGGTACTATGGCTACACCTTC	CASSQDPGTGYYGYTF
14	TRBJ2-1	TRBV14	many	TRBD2	TGTGCCAGCAGCCGACTAGCGGGGATAAGTGAGCAGTTCTTC	CASSRLAGISEQFF
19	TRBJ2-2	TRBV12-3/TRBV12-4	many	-	TGTGCCAGCAGTTCAAACCATGGCCGACTAGGGGAAAACACCGGGGAGCTGTTTTTT	CASSSNHGRLGENTGELFF
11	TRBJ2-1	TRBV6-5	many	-	TGTGCCAGCAGTTACTACCATGAGCAGTTCTTC	CASSYYHEQFF
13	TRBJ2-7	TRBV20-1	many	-	TGCAGTGCAAAGAATTCAGGGCCCTACGAGCAGTACTTC	CSAKNSGPYEQYF
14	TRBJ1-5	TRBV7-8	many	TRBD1	TGTGCCAGCAGCCAACAGGGGGCAGGTCAGCCCCAGCATTTT	CASSQQGAGQPQHF
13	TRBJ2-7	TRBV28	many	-	TGTGCCAGCAGTTTGCGTGGGTTCTACGAGCAGTACTTC	CASSLRGFYEQYF
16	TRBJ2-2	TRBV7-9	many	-	TGTGCCAGCAGCTGGGCACGGAGGGGAAACACCGGGGAGCTGTTTTTT	CASSWARRGNTGELFF
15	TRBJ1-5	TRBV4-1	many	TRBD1	TGCGCCAGCAGCCGCCTTGGGACAGTGGGTCAGCCCCAGCATTTT	CASSRLGTVGQPQHF
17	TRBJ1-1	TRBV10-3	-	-	TGTGCCATCAGTGAGTCTGGGTGGCGGGAGGTGAACACTGAAGCTTTCTTT	CAISESGWREVNTEAFF
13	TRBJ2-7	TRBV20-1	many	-	TGCAGTGGACTGATCCGGCACTCCTACGAGCAGTACTTC	CSGLIRHSYEQYF
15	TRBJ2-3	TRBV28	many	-	TGTGCCAGCAGTTTAAGTTGGGGCCTCACAGATACGCAGTATTTT	CASSLSWGLTDTQYF
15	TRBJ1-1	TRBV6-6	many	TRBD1	TGCGCCAGCAGTTTCGGACAGGGTACGAACACTGAAGCTTTCTTT	CASSFGQGTNTEAFF
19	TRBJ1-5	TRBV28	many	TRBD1	TGTGCCAGCAGGGCAGGGGGGCTAAAGCTCCTGAAAAACAATCAGCCCCAGCATTTT	CASRAGGLKLLKNNQPQHF
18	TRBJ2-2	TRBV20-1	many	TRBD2	TGCAGTGCCAGGGCGGTTTGGGCGGGAGACCGCGGGGACGGGGAGCTGTTTTTT	CSARAVWAGDRGDGELFF
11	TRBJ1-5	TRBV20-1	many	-	TGCAGTGCTAGAGAGAGCCAGCCCCAGCATTTT	CSARESQPQHF
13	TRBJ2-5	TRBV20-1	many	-	TGCAGTGCTAGAGTAACGGGGCGCGAGACCCAGTACTTC	CSARVTGRETQYF
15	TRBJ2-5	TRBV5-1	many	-	TGCGCCAGCAGCTTCGAGAGGTTTAATGAAGAGACCCAGTACTTC	CASSFERFNEETQYF
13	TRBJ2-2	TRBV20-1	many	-	TGCAGTGCTAGAGAAGGGAACACCGGGGAGCTGTTTTTT	CSAREGNTGELFF
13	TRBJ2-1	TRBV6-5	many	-	TGTGCCAGCAGTTTCATCGGATACAATGAGCAGTTCTTC	CASSFIGYNEQFF
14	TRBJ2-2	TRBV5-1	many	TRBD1	TGCGCCAGCAGCCAACGACAGGGCGGCGGGGAGCTGTTTTTT	CASSQRQGGGELFF
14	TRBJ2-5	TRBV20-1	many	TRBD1	TGCAGTGCTAGCTCGACAGGGGGCCAAGAGACCCAGTACTTC	CSASSTGGQETQYF
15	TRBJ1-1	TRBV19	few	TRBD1	TGTGCCAGTAGTTCCCGGGGACAGGGGGCTACTAAAGCTTTCTTT	CASSSRGQGATKAFF
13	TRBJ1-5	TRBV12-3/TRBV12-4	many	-	TGTGCCAGTTCCAGGGACGGGAATCAGCCCCAGCATTTT	CASSRDGNQPQHF
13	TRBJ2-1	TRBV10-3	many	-	TGTGCCATCAGTGAGTCAGTAGACCATGAGCAGTTCTTC	CAISESVDHEQFF
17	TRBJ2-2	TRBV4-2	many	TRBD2	TGTGCCAGCAGCCTCGGCGGCGGGGGGTACCTCACCGGGGAGCTGTTTTTT	CASSLGGGGYLTGELFF
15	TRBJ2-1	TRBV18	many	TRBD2	TGTGCCAGCTCACCAGTGACGGGAGGAGGCAATGAGCAGTTCTTC	CASSPVTGGGNEQFF
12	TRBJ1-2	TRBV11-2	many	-	TGTGCCGGCAATGACAGATCGAATGGCTACACCTTC	CAGNDRSNGYTF
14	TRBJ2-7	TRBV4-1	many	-	TGCGCCAGCCAAAATCGACTAGAATTGGGCGAGCAGTACTTC	CASQNRLELGEQYF
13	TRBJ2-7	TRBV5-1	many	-	TGCGCCAGCAGCTTGGCCTCGGGGTATGAGCAGTACTTC	CASSLASGYEQYF
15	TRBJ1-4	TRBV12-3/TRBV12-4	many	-	TGTGCCAGCAGTTTCAGTGGGGAGGGCCGTGGAAAACTGTTTTTT	CASSFSGEGRGKLFF
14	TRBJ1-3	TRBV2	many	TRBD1	TGTGCCAGCAGTGAACAGGGGGCGCGTAACACCATATATTTT	CASSEQGARNTIYF
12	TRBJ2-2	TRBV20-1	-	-	TGCAGTGCTTCAAGGGGCAACGGGGAGCTGTTTTTT	CSASRGNGELFF
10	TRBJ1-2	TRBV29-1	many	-	TGCAGCCCGGCTAGAGGTTGCTACACCTTC	CSPARGCYTF
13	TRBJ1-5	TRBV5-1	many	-	TGCGCCAGCAGCTTTGGAGTGGATCAGCCCCAGCATTTT	CASSFGVDQPQHF